The rows below give T cell receptor beta chains drawn from one sample of a study of lymphopenia after photon versus proton radiotherapy. The repertoire was sequenced with immunoSEQ multiplex PCR; TCRdb's copy has only in-frame clones and lacks some. The table includes over 50,000 clones, 86% detected once. The source material was peripheral blood, sampled from a patient treated with photon-based radiotherapy. The receptors stem from a man in his forties with gastric cancer. The CDR3 runs from the conserved cysteine through the conserved F or W. D genes are given only for firm matches. The listing skips clone size in some rows; elsewhere it reads once, few, many or a size class.

D gene	clone size	V gene	J gene	CDR3 protein	CDR3 DNA
-	-	TRBV5-1	TRBJ2-4	CASSLAGAQNIQYF	TGCGCCAGCAGCTTGGCAGGGGCCCAAAACATTCAGTACTTC
TRBD1	-	TRBV6-5	TRBJ1-2	CADMTGTGWEGYTF	TGTGCCGATATGACGGGGACAGGGTGGGAAGGCTACACCTTC
TRBD2	-	TRBV11-2	TRBJ2-3	CASRGLVSTDTQYF	TGTGCCAGCAGAGGACTAGTGAGCACAGATACGCAGTATTTT
-	-	TRBV7-3	TRBJ2-5	CASSLGASGETQYF	TGTGCCAGCAGCTTGGGGGCCAGCGGGGAGACCCAGTACTTC
-	once	TRBV7-9	TRBJ2-3	CASSVDHPGDTQYF	TGTGCCAGCAGCGTGGACCACCCCGGAGATACGCAGTATTTT
TRBD1	-	TRBV19	TRBJ2-5	CATSSGRDRGRETQYF	TGTGCCACCTCGTCCGGCCGGGACAGGGGAAGAGAGACCCAGTACTTC
TRBD1	once	TRBV2	TRBJ2-1	CASRVGQGLDEQFF	TGTGCCAGCAGGGTGGGACAGGGGTTGGATGAGCAGTTCTTC
-	-	TRBV5-1	TRBJ2-7	CASSSGSPAYEQYF	TGCGCCAGCAGCTCCGGGAGTCCGGCCTACGAGCAGTACTTC
TRBD2	-	TRBV19	TRBJ2-1	CASSIASGSYNEQFF	TGTGCCAGTAGTATCGCTAGCGGGTCCTACAATGAGCAGTTCTTC
-	few	TRBV2	TRBJ1-1	CASSKGENTEAFF	TGTGCCAGCAGTAAGGGAGAGAACACTGAAGCTTTCTTT
-	-	TRBV27	TRBJ2-7	CASSPARGYEQYF	TGTGCCAGCAGTCCCGCCCGCGGTTACGAGCAGTACTTC
TRBD2	once	TRBV4-1	TRBJ2-1	CASSQPTSGGYNEQFF	TGCGCCAGCAGCCAACCCACTAGCGGGGGGTACAATGAGCAGTTCTTC
-	-	TRBV27	TRBJ1-1	CASSLRAGANTEAFF	TGTGCCAGCAGTTTACGGGCAGGGGCGAACACTGAAGCTTTCTTT
TRBD1	medium-sized	TRBV18	TRBJ1-5	CASSRDRDQPQHF	TGTGCCAGCTCACGGGACAGGGATCAGCCCCAGCATTTT
-	once	TRBV7-9	TRBJ2-7	CASSLGLNEQYF	TGTGCCAGCAGCTTAGGTCTGAACGAGCAGTACTTC
-	-	TRBV5-1	TRBJ1-1	CASSFWGTEAFF	TGCGCCAGCAGCTTTTGGGGAACTGAAGCTTTCTTT
-	-	TRBV9	TRBJ2-2	CASSVALPGTGELFF	TGTGCCAGCAGCGTAGCACTCCCGGGGACCGGGGAGCTGTTTTTT
TRBD1	-	TRBV27	TRBJ2-7	CASSWTTGPRGEQYF	TGTGCCAGCAGTTGGACGACAGGGCCCCGGGGAGAGCAGTACTTC
TRBD2	-	TRBV5-4	TRBJ2-1	CASSQEASGVNEQFF	TGTGCCAGCAGCCAAGAAGCTAGCGGGGTCAATGAGCAGTTCTTC
TRBD1	-	TRBV30	TRBJ1-1	CAWDRGMNTEAFF	TGTGCCTGGGACAGGGGTATGAACACTGAAGCTTTCTTT
-	-	TRBV19	TRBJ2-7	CASSTDYEQYF	TGTGCCAGTAGTACCGACTACGAGCAGTACTTC
-	once	TRBV7-2	TRBJ1-1	CASSLDPGSWTEAFF	TGTGCCAGCAGCTTAGACCCCGGGAGCTGGACTGAAGCTTTCTTT
TRBD2	-	TRBV19	TRBJ2-3	CASSILAGGVDTQYF	TGTGCCAGTAGTATTTTAGCGGGGGGGGTAGATACGCAGTATTTT
TRBD1	once	TRBV4-2	TRBJ1-1	CASSLGQGKETEAFF	TGTGCCAGCAGCCTAGGACAGGGGAAGGAGACTGAAGCTTTCTTT
TRBD2	-	TRBV7-2	TRBJ2-3	CASSAGVGGPDTQYF	TGTGCCAGCAGCGCGGGGGTGGGTGGTCCAGATACGCAGTATTTT
TRBD1	once	TRBV9	TRBJ2-4	CASSVGTDRGNIQYF	TGTGCCAGCAGCGTAGGAACGGACAGGGGGAACATTCAGTACTTC
-	once	TRBV10-3	TRBJ2-3	CAVALGDTQYF	TGTGCCGTCGCACTAGGAGATACGCAGTATTTT
-	-	TRBV19	TRBJ2-3	CASNPGRPGGTQYF	TGTGCCAGTAATCCAGGCCGGCCTGGTGGTACGCAGTATTTT
-	-	TRBV6-6	TRBJ1-2	CASSLGVFYGYTF	TGTGCCAGCAGTTTGGGCGTATTCTATGGCTACACCTTC
TRBD2	-	TRBV7-3	TRBJ2-2	CASSPQRGRNTGELFF	TGTGCCAGCAGCCCCCAGCGGGGGAGGAACACCGGGGAGCTGTTTTTT
TRBD2	-	TRBV11-3	TRBJ2-7	CASSLGGGGRYEQYF	TGTGCCAGCAGCTTAGGGGGGGGAGGTAGATACGAGCAGTACTTC
-	-	TRBV5-1	TRBJ2-7	CASSPSRAAREQYF	TGCGCCAGCAGCCCCTCAAGGGCGGCGAGAGAGCAGTACTTC
TRBD2	-	TRBV6-4	TRBJ2-3	CASSDSGGAADTQYF	TGTGCCAGCAGTGATAGCGGGGGGGCCGCAGATACGCAGTATTTT
-	-	TRBV6-5	TRBJ2-3	CATQDPITDTQYF	TGTGCCACCCAGGACCCAATCACAGATACGCAGTATTTT
-	-	TRBV6-6	TRBJ1-4	CASSYSKAEKLFF	TGTGCCAGCAGTTACTCGAAGGCCGAAAAACTGTTTTTT
-	-	TRBV7-2	TRBJ1-6	CASSLGLMSSYNSPLHF	TGTGCCAGCAGCCTCGGACTGATGAGCTCCTATAATTCACCCCTCCACTTT
-	few	TRBV11-1	TRBJ2-7	CASSLAGQYVPSF	TGTGCCAGCAGCTTAGCTGGGCAGTATGTTCCATCCTTC
-	-	TRBV6-5	TRBJ1-2	CASSPTGYGYTF	TGTGCCAGCAGTCCGACAGGCTATGGCTACACCTTC
TRBD1	few	TRBV19	TRBJ2-2	CASRGDSNTGELFF	TGTGCCAGTAGGGGGGACAGCAACACCGGGGAGCTGTTTTTT
TRBD1	-	TRBV2	TRBJ1-1	CASRTGVVDEAFF	TGTGCCAGCAGGACAGGGGTGGTGGATGAAGCTTTCTTT
-	-	TRBV19	TRBJ2-2	CASSSGTGATGELFF	TGTGCCAGTAGTTCCGGGACCGGAGCTACCGGGGAGCTGTTTTTT
TRBD2	-	TRBV7-3	TRBJ2-5	CASSAVAGGRETQYF	TGTGCCAGCAGCGCCGTAGCGGGGGGCCGGGAGACCCAGTACTTC
TRBD1	once	TRBV7-2	TRBJ2-5	CASSSAPKDRGPGTQYF	TGTGCCAGCAGCTCCGCCCCTAAGGACAGGGGCCCTGGGACCCAGTACTTC
-	-	TRBV5-1	TRBJ2-7	CASGGSTYEQYF	TGCGCCAGCGGCGGTTCGACCTACGAGCAGTACTTC
-	-	TRBV7-9	TRBJ2-1	CASSLGWGLDNEQFF	TGTGCCAGCAGCTTAGGTTGGGGATTGGACAATGAGCAGTTCTTC
TRBD1	-	TRBV7-6	TRBJ2-5	CASSSGQGRETQYF	TGTGCCAGCAGCTCGGGACAGGGAAGAGAGACCCAGTACTTC
TRBD1	-	TRBV18	TRBJ2-7	CASSSGTGGNEQYF	TGTGCCAGCTCATCCGGGACAGGGGGGAACGAGCAGTACTTC
TRBD2	-	TRBV2	TRBJ2-3	CASSVIGGASDTQYF	TGTGCCAGCAGTGTTATCGGGGGGGCATCAGATACGCAGTATTTT
TRBD1	-	TRBV6-1	TRBJ1-5	CASSPDRGRNQPQHF	TGTGCCAGCAGTCCCGACAGGGGGAGGAATCAGCCCCAGCATTTT
TRBD1	-	TRBV10-3	TRBJ2-3	CAIKDRALNYTDTQYF	TGTGCCATCAAGGACAGGGCCCTGAACTACACAGATACGCAGTATTTT
-	-	TRBV7-2	TRBJ2-4	CASSSYEDGNIQYF	TGTGCCAGCAGCTCGTACGAGGATGGGAACATTCAGTACTTC
-	-	TRBV5-1	TRBJ1-1	CASSQRGGNTEAFF	TGCGCCAGCAGTCAAAGAGGGGGGAACACTGAAGCTTTCTTT
-	-	TRBV19	TRBJ2-2	CASSIVRKNTGELFF	TGTGCCAGTAGTATCGTCAGGAAGAACACCGGGGAGCTGTTTTTT
TRBD1	-	TRBV5-4	TRBJ2-2	CASSPIPTGPGELFF	TGTGCCAGCAGCCCGATACCGACAGGGCCCGGGGAGCTGTTTTTT